This T cell receptor (beta chain) was identified during a study of regulatory dendritic cells for organ transplantation. Profiled with immunoSEQ multiplex PCR; TCRdb holds only in-frame clones, not every one. The sample contains fewer than 40,000 clones, 75% to 95% of which appear only once. This CDR3 is built from 14 residues. V was shortened by 0 bases and J by 3 bases, with 11 bases between the two germline ends. In germline, CDR1 is SQVTM, CDR2 ANQGSEA. The receptor was derived from a human donor in good health. The specimen was naive CD8+ T cells from blood. Subset here: CD45RA+ naive T cells. J is TRBJ2-5 and V is TRBV29-1, with D hard to call. CDR3 protein: CSVEETSAEETQYF. The CDR3 coding sequence is TGCAGCGTTGAAGAAACATCCGCAGAAGAGACCCAGTACTTC.